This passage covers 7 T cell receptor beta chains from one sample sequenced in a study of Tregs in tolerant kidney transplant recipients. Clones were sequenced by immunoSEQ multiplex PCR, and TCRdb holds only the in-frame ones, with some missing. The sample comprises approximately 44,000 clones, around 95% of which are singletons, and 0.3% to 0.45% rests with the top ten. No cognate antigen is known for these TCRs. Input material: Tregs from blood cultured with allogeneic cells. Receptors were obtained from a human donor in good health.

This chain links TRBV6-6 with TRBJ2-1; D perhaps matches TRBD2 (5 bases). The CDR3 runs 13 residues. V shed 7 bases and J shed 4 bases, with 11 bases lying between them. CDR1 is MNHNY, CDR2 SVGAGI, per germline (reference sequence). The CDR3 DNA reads TGTGCCAGCACCACTAGGTCTTACAATGAGCAGTTCTTC. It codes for CASTTRSYNEQFF.

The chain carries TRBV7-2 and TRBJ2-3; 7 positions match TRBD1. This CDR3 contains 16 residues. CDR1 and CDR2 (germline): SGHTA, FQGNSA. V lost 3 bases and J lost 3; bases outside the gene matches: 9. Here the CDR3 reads CASSFLETGPTDTQYF. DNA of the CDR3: TGTGCCAGCAGCTTCCTCGAGACAGGGCCGACAGATACGCAGTATTTT.

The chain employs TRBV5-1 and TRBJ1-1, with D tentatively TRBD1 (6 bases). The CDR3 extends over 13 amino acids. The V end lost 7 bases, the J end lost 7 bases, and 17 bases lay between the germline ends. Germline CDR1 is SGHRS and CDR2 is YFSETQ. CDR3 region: CASGRGDGLEAFF. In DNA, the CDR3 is TGCGCCAGCGGGAGGGGGGACGGCCTTGAAGCTTTCTTT.

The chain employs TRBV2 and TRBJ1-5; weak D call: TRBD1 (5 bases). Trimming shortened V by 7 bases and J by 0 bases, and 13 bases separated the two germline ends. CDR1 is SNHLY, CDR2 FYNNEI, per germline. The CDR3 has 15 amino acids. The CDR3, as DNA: TGTGCCAGCAATCTCCAGGGACTTAGCAATCAGCCCCAGCATTTT. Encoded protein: CASNLQGLSNQPQHF.

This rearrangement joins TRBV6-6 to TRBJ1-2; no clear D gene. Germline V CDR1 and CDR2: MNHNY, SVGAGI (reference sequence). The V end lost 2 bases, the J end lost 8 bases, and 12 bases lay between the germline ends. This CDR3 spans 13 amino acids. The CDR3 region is CASSYREARGYTF. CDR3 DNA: TGTGCCAGCAGTTACCGGGAGGCGAGGGGCTACACCTTC.

The CDR3 DNA follows: TGTGCCAGTAGTATAACCGGGACGCAAGAGACCCAGTACTTC. It is translated as CASSITGTQETQYF. The chain employs TRBV19 and TRBJ2-5, with D perhaps being TRBD1 or TRBD2 (5 bases each). The length of the CDR3 is 14 residues. V was shortened by 2 bases and J by 2 bases, with 9 bases between the two germline ends. Germline V gives CDR1 LNHDA, CDR2 SQIVND (reference sequence).

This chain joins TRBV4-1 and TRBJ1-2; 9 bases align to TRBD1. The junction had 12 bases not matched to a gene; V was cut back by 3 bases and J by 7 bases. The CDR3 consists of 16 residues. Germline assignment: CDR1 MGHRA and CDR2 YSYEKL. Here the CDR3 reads CASSQDDRGFYFGYTF. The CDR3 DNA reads TGCGCCAGCAGCCAGGATGACAGGGGGTTTTATTTTGGCTACACCTTC.